This T cell receptor (beta chain) was sequenced for a study of beta chain features in type 1 diabetes. Per germline, CDR1 SGDLS and CDR2 YYNGEE. Trimming pared 2 bases from V and 1 base from J, leaving 9 bases between. The CDR3 is made up of 14 amino acids. Worth noting for this clone: Its specificity is unknown. This sample includes further DNA sequences coding for the same CDR3.

Study-wide results and limits: Among type 1 diabetes patients, VDJ junctions had fewer insertions and more deletions.

The single heparinised draw taken from each donor contained roughly 110 mL of blood on average. What was sequenced were expressed TCRB transcripts, since all of the isolated RNA had been reverse transcribed. Sequenced by immunoSEQ multiplex PCR; TCRdb stores in-frame clones only, minus some. The sample lists about 450,000 clones; approximately 10% were seen once. Sequencing was carried out using naive CD4+ T cells from blood. V usage is TRBV9 and J usage is TRBJ1-2, with D perhaps matching TRBD1 (5 bases). This receptor was obtained from a young woman in good health. The DNA for the CDR3 is TGTGCCAGCAGCGTCGGGCAGGGTAACTATGGCTACACCTTC. Translating it yields CASSVGQGNYGYTF.